The sequence of this T cell receptor beta chain was determined in a study of shared clonotypes between healthy human individuals. Study-wide findings and caveats: Estimated richness was generally greater in naive than memory subsets.

The study drew its donors from healthy HIV-negative adults without recent acute infections or vaccinations. Several immunoSEQ 96-well plates shared each subset's DNA, each plate a replicate. Study processing details: Owing to the provision of junction-only sequences devoid of quality scores by immunoSEQ, filtering differed. Data came from immunoSEQ multiplex PCR; TCRdb stores just in-frame clones and leaves some out. V, J and clone size derive from that table, while D and trimming were established from the DNA sequence. The sample holds 730,000 or so clones, roughly 70% seen once. Germline CDR1 reads SGHVS; CDR2 reads FNYEAQ. The CDR3 contains 15 residues. V was pared by 5 bases and J by 6 bases, with 16 bases between. About this clone: Antigen unknown.

The gene calls are TRBV7-6 and TRBJ2-2; TRBD1 might be the D (5 bases). This sequence originates from a woman younger than 45 in good health. The sample was memory CD4+ T cells sorted from blood. Regarding subset: CD45RA-negative fraction. The CDR3 nucleotides are TGTGCCAGCAGCCAATACCAGGGCTGGGCCGGGGAGCTGTTTTTT. Protein product: CASSQYQGWAGELFF. The variable domain in full, completed from reference TRBV7-6 and TRBJ2-2, reads GAGVSQSPRYKVTKRGQDVALRCDPISGHVSLYWYRQALGQGPEFLTYFNYEAQQDKSGLPNDRFSAERPEGSISTLTIQRTEQRDSAMYRCASSQYQGWAGELFFGEGSRLTVL.